This TCR beta chain was documented in a study of T-cell reconstitution after alpha-beta-depleted transplantation in children. Study-level points and caveats: Counts and diversity of T cells one year after transplant came mostly from newly produced T cells. About two months after transplant, alpha-beta T cells reportedly came from several hundred expanded graft clones. Surviving recipient T cells and thymic progenitors underlay high day-60 TCRbeta diversity in some patients.

The ends lost 4 bases at V and 3 bases at J; junction bases unmatched: 7. CDR3 size: 16 residues. The germline V gene encodes CDR1 MNHEY and CDR2 SMNVEV (reference sequence). This clonotype was seen a handful of times. No antigen is known for it. The TCRbeta library incorporated unique molecular identifiers. TCRdb processed the PCR reads anew with MiXCR; each CDR3 protein has one entry. The sample yields hundreds of thousands of distinct CDR3 sequences, about 10% seen once. V is TRBV27 and J is TRBJ2-1; TRBD1 matches 9 bases. The source is a child aged 2-15 years with inherited bone marrow failure, due to receive a stem cell transplant. The specimen was PBMCs, collected before TCRalphabeta/CD19-depleted stem cell transplant. The CDR3 DNA follows: TGTGCCAGCAGTTCCCCTGGGACAGGGAGCTACAATGAGCAGTTCTTC. Translated, it gives CASSSPGTGSYNEQFF.